The rows below give T cell receptor beta chains drawn from one sample of a study of T cell changes during pregnancy in multiple sclerosis. This table comes from immunoSEQ multiplex PCR, and its TCRdb copy is limited to in-frame clones, with some not included. The sample lists 65,000 to 90,000 clones, roughly 92% occurring once. This material consisted of peripheral blood, taken in the third trimester of pregnancy. All receptors derive from a female donor in good health, enrolled as a control in a pregnancy study. Each CDR3 is given with its conserved first and last residue. The order of the fields is V gene, D gene, J gene, CDR3 length, CDR3 protein. The D gene is left open where the match is weak.

V gene: TRBV2
D gene: NA
J gene: TRBJ2-5
CDR3 length: 10
CDR3 protein: CASSDLTQYF

V gene: TRBV5-6
D gene: NA
J gene: TRBJ1-3
CDR3 length: 15
CDR3 protein: CASSFPPSSGNTIYF

V gene: TRBV7-8
D gene: TRBD2
J gene: TRBJ2-3
CDR3 length: 15
CDR3 protein: CASSLGTRDTDTQYF

V gene: TRBV2
D gene: NA
J gene: TRBJ1-1
CDR3 length: 18
CDR3 protein: CASSEDIGLQGGKTEAFF

V gene: TRBV10-3
D gene: TRBD1
J gene: TRBJ2-7
CDR3 length: 14
CDR3 protein: CAIGGQGVNDEQYF

V gene: TRBV29-1
D gene: NA
J gene: TRBJ1-1
CDR3 length: 14
CDR3 protein: CSVSGHLMVAEAFF

V gene: TRBV4-1
D gene: NA
J gene: TRBJ2-1
CDR3 length: 13
CDR3 protein: CASSLAEAREQFF

V gene: TRBV5-4
D gene: TRBD1
J gene: TRBJ2-5
CDR3 length: 14
CDR3 protein: CASSDRDRGETQYF

V gene: TRBV4-1
D gene: TRBD1
J gene: TRBJ2-7
CDR3 length: 13
CDR3 protein: CASSQGTDYEQYF

V gene: TRBV5-1
D gene: TRBD2
J gene: TRBJ2-5
CDR3 length: 15
CDR3 protein: CASSFSGSTQETQYF

V gene: TRBV29-1
D gene: NA
J gene: TRBJ1-1
CDR3 length: 12
CDR3 protein: CSVVTPNTEAFF

V gene: TRBV27
D gene: NA
J gene: TRBJ2-7
CDR3 length: 16
CDR3 protein: CASSVTGGGSPYEQYF

V gene: TRBV7-9
D gene: TRBD1
J gene: TRBJ2-3
CDR3 length: 15
CDR3 protein: CASTPTGISTDTQYF

V gene: TRBV5-1
D gene: TRBD1
J gene: TRBJ2-7
CDR3 length: 15
CDR3 protein: CASSLEHRGTGEQYF

V gene: TRBV7-9
D gene: NA
J gene: TRBJ2-2
CDR3 length: 13
CDR3 protein: CASTELNTGELFF

V gene: TRBV2
D gene: NA
J gene: TRBJ2-7
CDR3 length: 16
CDR3 protein: CASSDHSGRAYFEQYF

V gene: TRBV6-4
D gene: TRBD1
J gene: TRBJ1-4
CDR3 length: 15
CDR3 protein: CASSKNRGLTEKLFF

V gene: TRBV5-4
D gene: TRBD2
J gene: TRBJ2-3
CDR3 length: 16
CDR3 protein: CASSQGTSGGADTQYF

V gene: TRBV19
D gene: NA
J gene: TRBJ1-1
CDR3 length: 16
CDR3 protein: CASSIERGSMNTEAFF

V gene: TRBV18
D gene: NA
J gene: TRBJ1-5
CDR3 length: 15
CDR3 protein: CASSKDQGGYQPQHF

V gene: TRBV2
D gene: NA
J gene: TRBJ2-3
CDR3 length: 12
CDR3 protein: CASNPGTDTQYF

V gene: TRBV27
D gene: NA
J gene: TRBJ2-2
CDR3 length: 13
CDR3 protein: CASSYPGEGELFF

V gene: TRBV6-6
D gene: TRBD1
J gene: TRBJ2-7
CDR3 length: 15
CDR3 protein: CASNPGQGDADPQYF

V gene: TRBV15
D gene: NA
J gene: TRBJ1-2
CDR3 length: 14
CDR3 protein: CATSRDYSSYGYTF

V gene: TRBV7-2
D gene: NA
J gene: TRBJ1-4
CDR3 length: 14
CDR3 protein: CASSTRGQREKLFF

V gene: TRBV5-1
D gene: TRBD1
J gene: TRBJ1-2
CDR3 length: 13
CDR3 protein: CASSLGQGRGYTF

V gene: TRBV7-8
D gene: NA
J gene: TRBJ2-1
CDR3 length: 15
CDR3 protein: CASSFDSPSYNEQFF

V gene: TRBV11-2
D gene: NA
J gene: TRBJ1-1
CDR3 length: 15
CDR3 protein: CASSLEGTMNTEAFF

V gene: TRBV7-4
D gene: TRBD2
J gene: TRBJ2-2
CDR3 length: 23
CDR3 protein: CASSFSKVNVMRTSGFYGGELFF

V gene: TRBV2
D gene: NA
J gene: TRBJ1-2
CDR3 length: 15
CDR3 protein: CASSGGGSARYGYTF

V gene: TRBV7-9
D gene: NA
J gene: TRBJ1-4
CDR3 length: 13
CDR3 protein: CATGAETNEKLFF